The 10 T cell receptor beta chains reported below all come from one sample, sequenced in a study of shared clonotypes between healthy human individuals (dated by TCRdb to the early 2020s). Library generation was performed with the immunoSEQ multiplex PCR assay. TCRdb provides this immuneACCESS table in a form limited to in-frame rearrangements. Some clones are lacking; in checked studies, under half of them reflect an unresolved V gene, and why the rest are absent is not known. The sample contains about 580,000 clones, roughly 98% of them found a single time. The leading ten clones occupy 0.25% to 0.35% of the sample. For the CD8 naive samples, CD45RO-negative cells were positively selected for CCR7, yielding a CD45RA+CCR7+ population from which TemRA cells were excluded. The sequenced sample was naive CD8+ T cells sorted from blood. Explained via the paper, the cell subset or site label denotes: CD45RA+CCR7+. The receptors were gathered from a young man in good health.

The chain is built from TRBV19 and TRBJ2-7; D not resolved. CDR1 LNHDA and CDR2 SQIVND come from the germline V gene (reference sequence). The CDR3 spans 14 residues. Trimming removed 6 bases at V and 0 bases at J, with 12 bases between. DNA of the CDR3: TGTGCCAGTAGACCGGGCGAAAGCTCCTACGAGCAGTACTTC. It specifies CASRPGESSYEQYF. The full variable domain, with the rest looked up from reference TRBV19 and TRBJ2-7, is DGGITQSPKYLFRKEGQNVTLSCEQNLNHDAMYWYRQDPGQGLRLIYYSQIVNDFQKGDIAEGYSVSREKKESFPLTVTSAQKNPTAFYLCASRPGESSYEQYFGPGTRLTVT.

A remark on this clone: The same CDR3 also results from other DNA sequences found in this sample. The chain joins TRBV27 to TRBJ2-7, with TRBD1 matching 7 bases. The CDR3 has 13 amino acids. CDR1 MNHEY and CDR2 SMNVEV come from the germline V gene (reference sequence). The V and J ends lost 4 bases and 0 bases, in that order; junction bases with no gene match: 0. The CDR3 here is CASSYRGSYEQYF. CDR3 sequence (DNA): TGTGCCAGCAGTTACAGGGGCTCCTACGAGCAGTACTTC.

This chain links TRBV5-4 with TRBJ2-1; D unresolved. The germline V gene has CDR1 SGHNT and CDR2 YYREEE (reference sequence). The CDR3 is 15 amino acids. Trimming took off 4 bases at V and 6 bases at J, with 17 bases between the two ends. The chain's CDR3 is CASSPDMSSGNEQFF. CDR3 in DNA: TGTGCCAGCAGCCCCGATATGAGTTCGGGCAATGAGCAGTTCTTC.

The chain's CDR3 is CASSLSVGSYNEQFF. The CDR3 DNA is TGTGCCAGCAGCCTGAGTGTGGGCTCCTACAATGAGCAGTTCTTC. The chain carries TRBV9 and TRBJ2-1; D gene uncertain. V gave up 4 bases and J gave up 0 bases, with 11 bases separating them. CDR1 SGDLS and CDR2 YYNGEE come from the germline V gene. The CDR3 sequence is 15 residues long. Based on the CDR3 plus reference TRBV9 and TRBJ2-1, the full variable domain is DSGVTQTPKHLITATGQRVTLRCSPRSGDLSVYWYQQSLDQGLQFLIQYYNGEERAKGNILERFSAQQFPDLHSELNLSSLELGDSALYFCASSLSVGSYNEQFFGPGTRLTVL.

In DNA, the CDR3 is TGCGCCAGCAGCCAAGAATTCGGGGATAGCAGCACAGATACGCAGTATTTT. Translating it yields CASSQEFGDSSTDTQYF. V gene TRBV4-1 combines with J gene TRBJ2-3; D might be TRBD2 (5 bases). This CDR3 region has 17 residues. Germline V gene lookup returns CDR1 MGHRA and CDR2 YSYEKL. With 0 bases removed from V and 0 bases from J, the gap between germline ends came to 13 bases.

The J gene is TRBJ1-2, the V gene TRBV4-3, with no clear D. V lost 2 bases and J 0 bases, leaving 7 bases between the germline ends. This CDR3 has 14 amino acids. CDR1 and CDR2 (germline): LGHNA, YSLEER. CDR3 loop: CASSQRTANYGYTF. CDR3 in DNA: TGCGCCAGCAGCCAAAGGACCGCTAACTATGGCTACACCTTC.

The CDR3 coding sequence is TGTGCCAGCAGTCCAGTACCGGGACAGGGGCGGAATGAGCAGTTCTTC. It yields the protein CASSPVPGQGRNEQFF. The rearrangement links TRBV7-2 to TRBJ2-1; 10 positions agree with TRBD1. Germline lookup yields CDR1 SGHTA and CDR2 FQGNSA. The J segment lost 7 bases and the V segment lost 6 bases, leaving 12 bases of the junction unmatched. The CDR3 length is 16 residues.

This clone was counted a single time. The chain's CDR3 is CASSQSIPDRRSYEQYF. The CDR3 nucleotides are TGCGCCAGCAGCCAATCTATACCCGACAGACGTTCCTACGAGCAGTACTTC. The V and J genes are TRBV4-1 and TRBJ2-7; possible D gene TRBD1, 5 bases. CDR3 length equals 17 residues. Trimming pared 2 bases from V and 1 base from J, leaving 18 bases between. Germline V CDR1 and CDR2: MGHRA, YSYEKL.

The chain couples TRBV4-1 to TRBJ2-1; 7 positions match TRBD2. The ends lost 4 bases at V and 6 bases at J; junction bases unmatched: 15. Germline CDR1 is MGHRA and CDR2 is YSYEKL. The CDR3 runs 17 residues. The CDR3 DNA is TGCGCCAGCAGCCCCCCCCAGGCGGGAGATTATGGCAATGAGCAGTTCTTC. Its protein is CASSPPQAGDYGNEQFF.

The gene calls are TRBV27 and TRBJ2-4; D uncertain. Germline loops: CDR1 MNHEY, CDR2 SMNVEV (reference sequence). V was clipped by 2 bases and J by 5 bases, with 10 bases between them. The CDR3 covers 14 residues. The CDR3 coding sequence is TGTGCCAGCAGTTTACTGGGTTCCCAAAACATTCAGTACTTC. As protein: CASSLLGSQNIQYF.